This T cell receptor beta chain was documented in a study of cytomegalovirus exposure and HLA in healthy donors. In the study overall: Researchers previously reported finding fewer than 140 million unique TCR beta sequences from 170 million or so T cells. Notes on the study in general: Some 150 TCR beta chains were listed as cytomegalovirus-associated. A later analysis linked a missense variant in DCLRE1C to the trimming of TCR beta V and J genes.

Comments on this clone: Its antigen remains unknown.

The ends lost 4 bases at V and 7 bases at J; junction bases unmatched: 4. From germline, CDR1 is SGHNT and CDR2 YENEEA. This CDR3 is built from 15 residues. The PCR had 60 Vbeta and 13 Jbeta primers. The data were produced by immunoSEQ multiplex PCR, yet TCRdb's version contains in-frame clones alone and is incomplete. The sample shows about 160,000 clones, 84% of them seen only once. The donors (healthy individuals) were bone marrow donors. The chain recombines TRBV11-3 with TRBJ2-2, with 12 positions matching TRBD2. Sequencing input: PBMCs. The sequence was obtained from a man aged 50-60 years in good health and CMV-seropositive. The CDR3 reads CASSSTSGSVGELFF. DNA for the CDR3: TGTGCCAGCAGCTCGACTAGCGGGAGTGTCGGGGAGCTGTTTTTT.